This TCR beta chain was identified in a study of T cell clones after liver transplantation (dated by TCRdb to between 2018 and 2020). Concerning the study at large: Samples were obtained from ITN030ST, a randomized trial in which withdrawal of immunosuppression was attempted within 2 years of liver transplantation. Subjects received no induction therapy and standard immunosuppression until randomization at 12-24 months post-transplant. After a pre-transplant mixed lymphocyte reaction, TCRbeta sequencing was used to pinpoint donor-reactive T cell clones, which were subsequently tracked in post-transplant blood. The study cohort included 8 liver transplant recipients, of whom 3 were classified as tolerant and 5 as non-tolerant. Three of the eight recipients were HCV-positive; the others were transplanted for non-autoimmune, non-viral indications. As an antigen-independent comparator for donor-reactive sequences, third party-reactive TCRbeta sequences were also identified from pre-transplant MLRs. Blood samples were collected pre-transplant, pre-randomization before withdrawal, and post-randomization after either complete withdrawal or failed withdrawal. Tolerance was defined as complete withdrawal of immunosuppression for at least one year without a rise in liver enzymes beyond twice the upper limit of normal.

In regard to this clone: There is no known antigen for this receptor. Base quality data are lacking; no much larger clone is found one base away.

Thawed unstimulated PBMCs were stained for CD3, CD4 and CD8 and FACS-sorted into CD3+CD4+ and CD3+CD8+ populations. Randomization to immunosuppression withdrawal applied to every one of the 8 studied subjects. Genomic DNA was isolated with the Qiagen DNeasy Blood and Tissue Kit. General findings and caveats noted by the study authors: The conclusions were preliminary, being limited by small, heterogeneous patient numbers and by non-standardized post-transplant time points. The decline in donor-reactive sequences exceeded the decline in third party-reactive sequences, suggesting partial antigen-specific deletion that was unrelated to withdrawal success. In a couple of subjects, low numbers of available donor cells limited the measurable donor-reactive repertoire. A significant post-transplant decrease in circulating donor-reactive CD4 TCRbeta sequences was observed in 5 of 8 subjects, irrespective of tolerance or HCV status. Because allograft tissue specimens were not available, migration of donor-reactive T cells into the graft, rather than deletion, may have occurred. After accounting for repertoire turnover, donor-reactive detection was significantly reduced in 7 of 8 subjects for CD4 and 8 of 8 for CD8.

Relative to germline, V is missing 8 bases and J is missing 2 bases, with 3 bases of the junction outside any gene match. The cysteine opens and the phenylalanine closes a CDR3 of 14 amino acids. Only the CDR3 DNA is retained, 42 bases long and in frame from the first base. From a lookup of the germline V gene (reference sequence), CDR1 and CDR2 are LNHNV and YYDKDF. High-throughput TCRbeta CDR3 sequencing of frozen genomic DNA was performed by immunoSEQ, with PCR amplification, mapping, bias correction and internal controls included. As for how the authors treated the data: Only productive rearrangements were retained, with each unique TCRbeta sequence defined by its CDR3 nucleotide sequence together with its V and J gene. Donor-reactive sequences required at least 5-fold expansion in CFSE-low cells versus unstimulated pre-transplant cells and at least 0.01% frequency. Per-subject minimum frequency thresholds, based on the lowest-template unstimulated sample, ensured at least 90% detection power. Jensen-Shannon divergence between the top 1000 TCRbeta sequences post-transplant and pre-transplant was used to measure repertoire turnover. Two-sided Fisher's exact tests were used to test for changes in the detection of donor-reactive sequences. TCRdb took over this immuneACCESS table, retaining in-frame rearrangements with V and J assigned. Such tables are incomplete; in checked studies, under half of the missing clones stem from an unresolved V gene, and the remainder is unexplained. The DNA was the basis for D and trimming; V, J and clone size are from that table. This sample lists about 15,000 clones; more than 70% were detected once. The top ten hold 28% of the sample.

The chain links TRBV15 with TRBJ2-1, and TRBD2 aligns with 10 junction nucleotides. The sample in question was CD8+ T cells from blood, obtained around 50 months after liver transplant. This clonotype was sampled from a human patient who received a liver transplant. Donor T cells from the graft may be present among the T cells after a transplant. The sequence in DNA is TGTGCCACCTGGACTAGCGGACCCTACAATGAGCAGTTCTTC. Its protein product is CATWTSGPYNEQFF.